A selection of T cell receptor beta chains follows, all from one sample in a study of CD8+CD57+ T cells in acquired aplastic anemia. TCRdb re-called the reads with MiXCR, one entry per CDR3 protein. The sample holds tens of thousands of distinct CDR3 sequences, 40% to 55% seen once. Material: sorted CD4+, CD8+, or CD8+CD57+ T cells (not recorded which) from PBMCs. The receptors derive from a human donor in good health, serving as a control. Both conserved end residues are part of each CDR3. D genes are given only for firm matches.

TRBV25-1,-,CASSEGNYGRTF
TRBV19,-,CASSLSSGTPWNGYTF
TRBV4-1,-,CASSQVRLNYGYTF
TRBV25-1,TRBD2,CASSATTSGGAADTQYF
TRBV9,TRBD2,CASSYWTSGGETQYF
TRBV24-1,TRBD2,CATSDPGLGVETQYF
TRBV7-2,-,CASRARETQYF
TRBV12-3/TRBV12-4,TRBD1,CASSPPTGGNTEAFF
TRBV27,-,CASQPGGSNQPQHF
TRBV12-3/TRBV12-4,-,CASTTDSNQPQHF
TRBV2,TRBD1,CASSGGTGSEQFF
TRBV7-8,TRBD2,CASSSVGRDHNEQFF
TRBV2,TRBD1,CASSWTGNEKLFF
TRBV7-8,-,CASSFHPDGELFF
TRBV29-1,TRBD1,CSEGRGQAYEQYF
TRBV15,TRBD1,CATSRDRVQGAYGYTF
TRBV19,-,CASSRWRDSNQPQHF
TRBV5-1,-,CASSLFQSNYGYTF
TRBV7-9,-,CASSERGSDNYEQYF
TRBV27,-,CANIHGEGATTDTQYF
TRBV11-2,TRBD2,CASSTSGAVLNNEQFF
TRBV29-1,-,CSVSGDSYNEQFF
TRBV25-1,TRBD2,CASSEWTSGRINEQFF
TRBV10-3,TRBD1,CAISWTGLSPTDTQYF
TRBV9,-,CASSVGDSAYEQYF
TRBV7-8,TRBD2,CASSLAGSGGQETQYF
TRBV7-2,TRBD1,CASSLGIGGEAFF
TRBV12-3/TRBV12-4,TRBD1,CASSSDRENQPQHF
TRBV5-1,TRBD1,CASSLGSGGGGETQYF
TRBV15,-,CATSPQGGGAGNEQFF
TRBV24-1,-,CATSDPDRTTGELFF
TRBV4-1,-,CASSQWATAMNTEAFF
TRBV9,TRBD1,CASSIEGAGETQYF
TRBV7-2,-,CASSLYRDSPLHF
TRBV24-1,-,CADSLSANYGYTF
TRBV2,TRBD1,CASSPRDSSYEQYF
TRBV19,TRBD2,CASRRGSGAGYNEQFF